The clone carrying this T cell receptor beta chain was detected only a few times. Its antigen is not identified. The data are from a study of OX40 agonist ivuxolimab in advanced cancers. The overall study: Hepatocellular carcinoma, melanoma, renal cell or head and neck cancer occurred in dose-escalation patients. General study points: Among patients with partial responses at 0.1-3.0 mg/kg, clonal expansion was among the lowest. Expanded peripheral T cell antigen specificity was not determined.

Clones were read by immunoSEQ multiplex PCR, and TCRdb kept only the in-frame ones, dropping some. The data show around 81,000 clones, roughly 80% seen once. Trimming at V came to 0 bases and at J to 8 bases, leaving 4 bases not matched to a gene. CDR3 length: 15 amino acids. Per the germline V gene, CDR1 is SGDLS and CDR2 is YYNGEE. The rearrangement links TRBV9 to TRBJ1-4; 10 nucleotides match TRBD1. This TCR came from an adult with an advanced solid tumor such as melanoma, head and neck, liver or kidney cancer. The source was CD4+ or CD8+ T cells sorted from blood, collected in a trial of the OX40 agonist ivuxolimab. CDR3 nucleotides: TGTGCCAGCAGCGTAGGACAGGGGGCAGGGGAAAAACTGTTTTTT. Protein: CASSVGQGAGEKLFF.